The clone carrying this T cell receptor beta chain was counted a few times. Deletions cut 1 base from V and 12 bases from J, with 21 bases between. The CDR3 contains 15 residues. The germline CDR1 and CDR2 sequences are DFQATT and SNEGSKA (reference sequence). The data stem from a study of T-cell memory formation after mild COVID-19. Each CDR3 protein is one row after TCRdb ran MiXCR on the 5' RACE reads. The data contain some 180,000 distinct CDR3 sequences, 15% to 20% of them seen just once; the ten biggest clones take up roughly 3.7%. This chain links TRBV20-1 with TRBJ1-4, with D possibly being TRBD1 (5 bases). Sequencing was done on a sample of PBMCs or a T cell subset sorted from them (not recorded which). The source of this sequence is a man in his late teens or twenties who had mild COVID-19 (a few samples of this study predate the infection). Cell type and time point are not known. CDR3 amino acids: CSARVQRTLGGELFF. The CDR3 region has the DNA TGCAGTGCTAGAGTGCAGCGGACCTTGGGGGGGGAACTGTTTTTT.